A selection of T cell receptor beta chains follows, all from one sample in a study of blood T cell repertoires in COVID-19. Sequencing used immunoSEQ multiplex PCR; TCRdb keeps in-frame clones, though not all of them. The sample records some 99,000 clones, around four fifths being singletons. Material for sequencing was peripheral blood. The receptors stem from a woman between 55 and 75 years old with acute or convalescent COVID-19. Both conserved end residues are part of each CDR3. Fields, in order: D gene, clone size, V gene, J gene, CDR3 length, CDR3 DNA, CDR3 protein. A D gene is named only where the DNA matches it firmly. The size entry is marked missing in some rows and otherwise reads once, few, many or a size class.

d_call: NA
clone_size: once
v_call: TRBV12-5
j_call: TRBJ2-7
cdr3_length: 16
cdr3_nt: TGTGCTAGATTGTATGGGACTGTTAATTTGGTTAAGGAGCAGTACTTC
cdr3_aa: CARLYGTVNLVKEQYF

d_call: TRBD1
clone_size: NA
v_call: TRBV29-1
j_call: TRBJ2-3
cdr3_length: 14
cdr3_nt: TGCAGCGTTGCGAAGGGACAGTACTCAGATACGCAGTATTTT
cdr3_aa: CSVAKGQYSDTQYF

d_call: TRBD1
clone_size: NA
v_call: TRBV5-1
j_call: TRBJ2-7
cdr3_length: 14
cdr3_nt: TGCGCCAGCAGCTACTGGACAGGGGGGACCGAGCAGTACTTC
cdr3_aa: CASSYWTGGTEQYF

d_call: NA
clone_size: once
v_call: TRBV10-3
j_call: TRBJ1-5
cdr3_length: 15
cdr3_nt: TGTGCCATCAGTGAGTCGATCGGGAACAATCAGCCCCAGCATTTT
cdr3_aa: CAISESIGNNQPQHF

d_call: NA
clone_size: once
v_call: TRBV9
j_call: TRBJ2-1
cdr3_length: 14
cdr3_nt: TGTGCCAGCAGCGTATTGTCAGGGTACAATGAGCAGTTCTTC
cdr3_aa: CASSVLSGYNEQFF

d_call: NA
clone_size: NA
v_call: TRBV14
j_call: TRBJ2-7
cdr3_length: 13
cdr3_nt: TGTGCCAGCAGCCCAGGGGAAGGTTCCGAGCAGTACTTC
cdr3_aa: CASSPGEGSEQYF

d_call: TRBD1
clone_size: once
v_call: TRBV19
j_call: TRBJ2-7
cdr3_length: 15
cdr3_nt: TGTGCCACCGCCACAGGGGTTCTTAGTGGCTACGAGCAGTACTTC
cdr3_aa: CATATGVLSGYEQYF

d_call: NA
clone_size: NA
v_call: TRBV19
j_call: TRBJ1-6
cdr3_length: 14
cdr3_nt: TGTGCCAGTAGTATAATCGGACAGCCTACACCCCTCCACTTT
cdr3_aa: CASSIIGQPTPLHF

d_call: TRBD1
clone_size: NA
v_call: TRBV18
j_call: TRBJ2-7
cdr3_length: 14
cdr3_nt: TGTGCCAGCTCTCAAGGGACAGGGGGAGCCGAGCAGTACTTC
cdr3_aa: CASSQGTGGAEQYF

d_call: TRBD2
clone_size: NA
v_call: TRBV5-1
j_call: TRBJ2-1
cdr3_length: 15
cdr3_nt: TGCGCCAGCAGCTTGGCAATAGCGGGGGGGAATGAGCAGTTCTTC
cdr3_aa: CASSLAIAGGNEQFF

d_call: NA
clone_size: few
v_call: TRBV5-5
j_call: TRBJ1-5
cdr3_length: 12
cdr3_nt: TGTGCCAGCAGTACAGGAGTCCAGCCCCAGCATTTT
cdr3_aa: CASSTGVQPQHF

d_call: TRBD2
clone_size: many
v_call: TRBV2
j_call: TRBJ2-1
cdr3_length: 15
cdr3_nt: TGTGCCAGCAGTCCCATGCGGGGGTCCTACAATGAGCAGTTCTTC
cdr3_aa: CASSPMRGSYNEQFF

d_call: NA
clone_size: NA
v_call: TRBV20-1
j_call: TRBJ2-1
cdr3_length: 11
cdr3_nt: TGCAGTGCTCGACTTTACAATGAGCAGTTCTTC
cdr3_aa: CSARLYNEQFF

d_call: TRBD1
clone_size: once
v_call: TRBV27
j_call: TRBJ2-5
cdr3_length: 16
cdr3_nt: TGTGCCAGCAGTCTTCGGGACAGGGGGTACAGGGAGACCCAGTACTTC
cdr3_aa: CASSLRDRGYRETQYF

d_call: NA
clone_size: NA
v_call: TRBV3-1/TRBV3-2
j_call: TRBJ1-6
cdr3_length: 13
cdr3_nt: TGTGCCAGCAGACCCCCCGGGGATTCACCCCTCCACTTT
cdr3_aa: CASRPPGDSPLHF

d_call: TRBD1
clone_size: NA
v_call: TRBV28
j_call: TRBJ2-3
cdr3_length: 18
cdr3_nt: TGTGCCAGCAGTTTATGGTTTTATGTGACAGGGAAGGCAGATACGCAGTATTTT
cdr3_aa: CASSLWFYVTGKADTQYF

d_call: NA
clone_size: once
v_call: TRBV14
j_call: TRBJ1-1
cdr3_length: 13
cdr3_nt: TGTGCCAGCAGCCAAGGACAGCACACTGAAGCTTTCTTT
cdr3_aa: CASSQGQHTEAFF

d_call: NA
clone_size: NA
v_call: TRBV2
j_call: TRBJ1-2
cdr3_length: 13
cdr3_nt: TGTGCCAGCATTAACAGGGATAACTATGGCTACACCTTC
cdr3_aa: CASINRDNYGYTF

d_call: TRBD1
clone_size: NA
v_call: TRBV3-1/TRBV3-2
j_call: TRBJ1-3
cdr3_length: 14
cdr3_nt: TGTGCCAGCAGCCGGACAGGGGGTGATTACACCATATATTTT
cdr3_aa: CASSRTGGDYTIYF

d_call: NA
clone_size: few
v_call: TRBV15
j_call: TRBJ1-5
cdr3_length: 14
cdr3_nt: TGTGCCACCAGCAAGGCCGGGGGGCGGGGGCCCCAGCATTTT
cdr3_aa: CATSKAGGRGPQHF

d_call: TRBD2
clone_size: NA
v_call: TRBV10-1
j_call: TRBJ2-1
cdr3_length: 13
cdr3_nt: TGCGCCAGCAGTGCGGGAGGGAACAATGAGCAGTTCTTC
cdr3_aa: CASSAGGNNEQFF

d_call: NA
clone_size: NA
v_call: TRBV28
j_call: TRBJ1-3
cdr3_length: 18
cdr3_nt: TGTGCCAGCAGTGTTCCCTTGGGCAGGGCACTCGGGGGAAACACCATATATTTT
cdr3_aa: CASSVPLGRALGGNTIYF

d_call: NA
clone_size: once
v_call: TRBV7-3
j_call: TRBJ1-6
cdr3_length: 13
cdr3_nt: TGTGCCAGCAGCTCGCATCAGAGGTCACCCCTCCACTTT
cdr3_aa: CASSSHQRSPLHF

d_call: NA
clone_size: NA
v_call: TRBV27
j_call: TRBJ2-1
cdr3_length: 14
cdr3_nt: TGTGCCAGCAGTTTAGGAGCGGTGCGGGGTGAGCAGTTCTTC
cdr3_aa: CASSLGAVRGEQFF

d_call: TRBD2
clone_size: NA
v_call: TRBV14
j_call: TRBJ2-7
cdr3_length: 16
cdr3_nt: TGTGCCAGCAGCCCGCTGGGTTCAGCGGGGGATTACGAGCAGTACTTC
cdr3_aa: CASSPLGSAGDYEQYF

d_call: TRBD2
clone_size: NA
v_call: TRBV5-5
j_call: TRBJ2-5
cdr3_length: 13
cdr3_nt: TGTGCCAGCAGACTCGGACTAGCGGAGACCCAGTACTTC
cdr3_aa: CASRLGLAETQYF

d_call: NA
clone_size: few
v_call: TRBV20-1
j_call: TRBJ2-1
cdr3_length: 11
cdr3_nt: TGCAGTGCTAGTCGTAGTTATGAGCAGTTCTTC
cdr3_aa: CSASRSYEQFF

d_call: NA
clone_size: NA
v_call: TRBV6-5
j_call: TRBJ1-5
cdr3_length: 12
cdr3_nt: TGTGCCAGCAGAGACAGAAATCAGCCCCAGCATTTT
cdr3_aa: CASRDRNQPQHF

d_call: NA
clone_size: NA
v_call: TRBV5-4
j_call: TRBJ1-2
cdr3_length: 14
cdr3_nt: TGTGCCAGCAGCTTGGCCTGGTCAGGGTATGGCTACACCTTC
cdr3_aa: CASSLAWSGYGYTF

d_call: NA
clone_size: NA
v_call: TRBV28
j_call: TRBJ2-2
cdr3_length: 14
cdr3_nt: TGTGCCAGCACCTTCAGGCTCAAGACCGGGGAGCTGTTTTTT
cdr3_aa: CASTFRLKTGELFF

d_call: TRBD1
clone_size: NA
v_call: TRBV5-4
j_call: TRBJ2-7
cdr3_length: 15
cdr3_nt: TGTGCCAGCAGCCTGAACTCAGGGGGCACATACGAGCAGTACTTC
cdr3_aa: CASSLNSGGTYEQYF

d_call: TRBD1
clone_size: NA
v_call: TRBV11-3
j_call: TRBJ2-1
cdr3_length: 16
cdr3_nt: TGTGCCAGCAGCTCTGGCGGACAGGGCTCCTACAATGAGCAGTTCTTC
cdr3_aa: CASSSGGQGSYNEQFF

d_call: NA
clone_size: NA
v_call: TRBV3-1/TRBV3-2
j_call: TRBJ1-3
cdr3_length: 15
cdr3_nt: TGTGCCAGCAGCCAAGGTGGAGGATCTGGAAACACCATATATTTT
cdr3_aa: CASSQGGGSGNTIYF

d_call: NA
clone_size: NA
v_call: TRBV28
j_call: TRBJ1-2
cdr3_length: 15
cdr3_nt: TGTGCCAGCAGTTTAGCCCTCGGCAGGTCCTATGGCTACACCTTC
cdr3_aa: CASSLALGRSYGYTF

d_call: TRBD2
clone_size: few
v_call: TRBV28
j_call: TRBJ2-1
cdr3_length: 15
cdr3_nt: TGTGCCAGCAGACTGTTAGCGGGGGCCTACAATGAGCAGTTCTTC
cdr3_aa: CASRLLAGAYNEQFF

d_call: NA
clone_size: NA
v_call: TRBV9
j_call: TRBJ1-1
cdr3_length: 15
cdr3_nt: TGTGCCAGCAGCCCCGGGGTCCAGGTAGTCACTGAAGCTTTCTTT
cdr3_aa: CASSPGVQVVTEAFF

d_call: NA
clone_size: NA
v_call: TRBV11-2
j_call: TRBJ1-4
cdr3_length: 13
cdr3_nt: TGTGCCAGCAGGGCGGGGCCTAATGAAAAACTGTTTTTT
cdr3_aa: CASRAGPNEKLFF